One and the same sample provided the 5 T cell receptor beta chains below, sequenced in a study of T cell responses to AZD1222 COVID-19 vaccine. Sequencing used immunoSEQ multiplex PCR; TCRdb keeps in-frame clones, though not all of them. The sample yields approximately 79,000 clones, about 83% seen once. The sample was peripheral blood, taken 28 days after the second AZD1222 dose. Every receptor here comes from an adult who received the AZD1222 COVID-19 vaccine.

The chain has TRBV5-5 and TRBJ2-1; D is unclear. The germline V gene encodes CDR1 SGHKS and CDR2 YYEKEE (reference sequence). V was clipped by 2 bases and J by 9 bases, with 12 bases between them. The CDR3 has 13 residues. The DNA for the CDR3 is TGTGCCAGCAGCTTCACTACGGCGGCTGAGCAGTTCTTC. Amino acid sequence: CASSFTTAAEQFF.

This clone was counted once. The chain carries TRBV29-1 and TRBJ1-2; D not resolved. Trimming shortened V by 6 bases and J by 4 bases, and 12 bases separated the two germline ends. Germline assignment: CDR1 SQVTM and CDR2 ANQGSEA. This CDR3 spans 12 amino acids. The CDR3 coding sequence is TGCAGCGTCGGTGACCGGACCTATGGCTACACCTTC. Translating it yields CSVGDRTYGYTF.

This clone was counted a single time. The chain employs TRBV6-5 and TRBJ2-2; possible D gene TRBD1, 5 bases. Trimming took 8 bases from V and 1 from J, leaving 14 bases between them. The CDR3 length is 15 residues. Germline lookup yields CDR1 MNHEY and CDR2 SVGAGI. The CDR3 DNA follows: TGTGCCAGCTCCTTCGACGACAGGAACACCGGGGAGCTGTTTTTT. As protein: CASSFDDRNTGELFF.

This sequence joins TRBV19 and TRBJ2-1; 13 bases match TRBD2. V was clipped by 5 bases and J by 5 bases; unmatched bases: 9. The CDR3 totals 17 residues. Per germline, CDR1 LNHDA and CDR2 SQIVND (reference sequence). This chain's CDR3 is CASSSRPGTSGDNEQFF. CDR3 nucleotide sequence: TGTGCCAGTAGTTCGCGCCCCGGGACTAGCGGGGACAATGAGCAGTTCTTC.

The chain has TRBV7-6 and TRBJ2-6, with 11 nucleotides matching TRBD2. V lost 1 base, J lost 1 base, and 12 bases stayed unmatched. The CDR3 runs to 21 residues. Germline-derived CDR1 and CDR2 are SGHVS and FNYEAQ. The CDR3 sequence: CASSLDSRLAGGGSGANVLTF. The CDR3, as DNA: TGTGCCAGCAGCTTAGATTCGCGGCTAGCGGGAGGTGGGTCTGGGGCCAACGTCCTGACTTTC.